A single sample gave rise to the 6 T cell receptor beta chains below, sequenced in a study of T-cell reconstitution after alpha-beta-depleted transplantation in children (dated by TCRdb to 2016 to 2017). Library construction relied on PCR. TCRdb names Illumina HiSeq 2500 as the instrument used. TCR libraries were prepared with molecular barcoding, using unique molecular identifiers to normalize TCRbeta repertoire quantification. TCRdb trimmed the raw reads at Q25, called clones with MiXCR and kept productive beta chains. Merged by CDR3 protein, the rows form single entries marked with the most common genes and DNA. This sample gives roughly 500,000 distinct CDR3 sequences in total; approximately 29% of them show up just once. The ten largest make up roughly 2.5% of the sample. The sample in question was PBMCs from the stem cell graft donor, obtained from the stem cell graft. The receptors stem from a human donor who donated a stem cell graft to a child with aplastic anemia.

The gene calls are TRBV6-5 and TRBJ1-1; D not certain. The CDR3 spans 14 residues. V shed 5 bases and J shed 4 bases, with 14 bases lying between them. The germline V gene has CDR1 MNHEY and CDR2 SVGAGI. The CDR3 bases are TGTGCCAGCAGTCGGATCGGGTGGGGCACTGAAGCTTTCTTT. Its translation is CASSRIGWGTEAFF.

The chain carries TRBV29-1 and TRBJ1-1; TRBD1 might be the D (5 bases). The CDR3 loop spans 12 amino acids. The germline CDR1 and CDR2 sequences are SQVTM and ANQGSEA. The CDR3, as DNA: TGCAGTGCTAGTAGGGGGAACACTGAAGCTTTCTTT. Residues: CSASRGNTEAFF. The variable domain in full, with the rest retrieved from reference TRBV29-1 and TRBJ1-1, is SAVISQKPSRDICQRGTSLTIQCQVDSQVTMMFWYRQQPGQSLTLIATANQGSEATYESGFVIDKFPISRPNLTFSTLTVSNMSPEDSSIYLCSASRGNTEAFFGQGTRLTVV.

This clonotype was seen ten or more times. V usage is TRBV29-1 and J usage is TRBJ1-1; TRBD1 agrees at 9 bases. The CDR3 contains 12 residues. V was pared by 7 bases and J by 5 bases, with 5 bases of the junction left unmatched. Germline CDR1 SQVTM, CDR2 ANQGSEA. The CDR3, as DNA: TGCAGCGGAAACAGGGGGCCAACTGAAGCTTTCTTT. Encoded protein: CSGNRGPTEAFF.

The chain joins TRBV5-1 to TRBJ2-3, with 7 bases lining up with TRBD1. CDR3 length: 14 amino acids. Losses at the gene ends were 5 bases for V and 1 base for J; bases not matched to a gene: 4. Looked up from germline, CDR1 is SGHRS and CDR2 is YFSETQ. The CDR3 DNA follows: TGCGCCAGCAGAGCCGGACAGGGCACAGATACGCAGTATTTT. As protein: CASRAGQGTDTQYF.

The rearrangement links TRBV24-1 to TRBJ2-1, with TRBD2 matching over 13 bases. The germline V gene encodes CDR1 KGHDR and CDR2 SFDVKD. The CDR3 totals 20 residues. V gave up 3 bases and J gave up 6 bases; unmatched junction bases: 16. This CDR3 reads CATSDPLGTSGTTKSNEQFF. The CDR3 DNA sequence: TGTGCCACCAGTGATCCTCTAGGGACTAGCGGGACCACGAAAAGCAATGAGCAGTTCTTC.

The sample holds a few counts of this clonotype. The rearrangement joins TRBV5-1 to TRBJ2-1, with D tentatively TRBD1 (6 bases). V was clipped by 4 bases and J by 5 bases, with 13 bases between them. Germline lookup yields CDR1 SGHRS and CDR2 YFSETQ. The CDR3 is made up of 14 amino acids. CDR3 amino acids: CASSPVQGHNEQFF. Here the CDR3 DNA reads TGCGCCAGCAGCCCAGTACAGGGCCACAATGAGCAGTTCTTC.